This T cell receptor (beta chain) is drawn from a study of monozygotic twins with inflammatory bowel disease. Study conclusions and caveats: IBD patients showed reduced TCRbeta diversity (inverse Simpson) versus healthy co-twins.

The authors used approximately 3.5 ug of total RNA per TCR library. Each CDR3 protein gets one entry in TCRdb, which reprocessed the 5' RACE reads and gives no DNA. The sample includes around 210,000 distinct CDR3 sequences. Points on this clonotype: Its matching antigen is unknown.

This receptor was obtained from a human donor with ulcerative colitis or Crohn's disease, or a healthy co-twin of an affected twin (not recorded which). Input material: blood.

CDR3 amino acids: CASSSRTGNTDTQYF. The rearrangement links TRBV9 to TRBJ2-3; TCRdb's D call, TRBD1, is unchecked because there is no DNA. CDR1 SGDLS and CDR2 YYNGEE come from the germline V gene. The CDR3 has 15 residues.